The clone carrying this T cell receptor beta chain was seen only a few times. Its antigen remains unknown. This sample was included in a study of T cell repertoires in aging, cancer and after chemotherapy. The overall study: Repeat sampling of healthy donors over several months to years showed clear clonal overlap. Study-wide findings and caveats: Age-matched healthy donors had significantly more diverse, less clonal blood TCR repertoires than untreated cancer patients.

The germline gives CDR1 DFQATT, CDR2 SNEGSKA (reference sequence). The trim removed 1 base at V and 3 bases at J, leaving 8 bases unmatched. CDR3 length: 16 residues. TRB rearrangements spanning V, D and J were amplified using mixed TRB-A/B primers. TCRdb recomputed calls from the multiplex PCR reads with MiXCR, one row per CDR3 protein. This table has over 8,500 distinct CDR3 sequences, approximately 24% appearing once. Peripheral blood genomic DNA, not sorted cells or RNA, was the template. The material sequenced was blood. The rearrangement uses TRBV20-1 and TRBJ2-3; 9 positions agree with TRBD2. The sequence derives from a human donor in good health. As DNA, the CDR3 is TGCAGTGCTAGAGTTGGGCTAGCGGGGACAACAGATACGCAGTATTTT. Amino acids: CSARVGLAGTTDTQYF.